A single sample is the source of the 5 T cell receptor beta chains below, sequenced in a study of control samples from healthy donors and cancer patients (dated by TCRdb to 2019 to 2021). Libraries were built with the immunoSEQ multiplex PCR assay. In TCRdb, the immuneACCESS table is reduced to in-frame sequences with V and J assigned. These tables do not hold every clone; where another copy was compared, an unresolved V gene accounts for under half, and the others remain unexplained. Within this sample are 40,000 to 60,000 clones, with about nine tenths of them counted one time only. The ten largest account for around two fifths of the sample. Sample: PBMCs. These receptor sequences come from a man in his fifties or sixties with head and neck cancer.

This clone was seen only once. J is TRBJ1-3 and V is TRBV2; no firm D call. Germline V gene data show CDR1 as SNHLY and CDR2 as FYNNEI. Between the trimmed V and J ends, which lost 3 bases and 1 base, there was a span of 10 bases. CDR3 size: 15 residues. The CDR3 region has the DNA TGTGCCAGCAGTGACGCCGTCCGTTCTGGAAACACCATATATTTT. Translated, it gives CASSDAVRSGNTIYF.

J is TRBJ1-5 and V is TRBV11-2; unclear D gene. The CDR3 contains 13 residues. V dropped 0 bases and J dropped 16 bases, with 16 bases sitting between them. From germline, CDR1 is SGHAT and CDR2 FQNNGV. CDR3 DNA: TGTGCCAGCAGCTTAGATATATCCCTAGCCCCACATTTT. It yields the protein CASSLDISLAPHF.

CDR3: CASSPDRATDTQYF. For the CDR3, the DNA is TGTGCCAGCAGCCCAGACAGGGCCACAGATACGCAGTATTTT. The rearrangement uses TRBV7-3 and TRBJ2-3; 7 nucleotides agree with TRBD1. CDR1 and CDR2 from the germline V gene are SGHTA and FQGTGA. The CDR3 is 14 amino acids. J lost 2 bases, V lost 5 bases, and 4 bases had no gene match.

The chain uses TRBV9 and TRBJ2-2; D is possibly TRBD1 (6 bases). The CDR3 is 15 amino acids. From germline, CDR1 is SGDLS and CDR2 YYNGEE. The V gene lost 2 bases and the J gene lost 7 bases, with 15 bases spanning the gap. The CDR3 nucleotides read TGTGCCAGCAGCGTTGAACAGGGTAAAGGCGGGGAGCTGTTTTTT. It yields the protein CASSVEQGKGGELFF.

In this sample, this clone turned up a few times. The chain uses TRBV28 and TRBJ2-2; possible D gene TRBD2, 6 bases. This CDR3 comprises 16 residues. Germline V gene sequence: CDR1 MDHEN, CDR2 SYDVKM. Trimming took off 5 bases at V and 1 base at J, with 14 bases between the two ends. The CDR3 nucleotides read TGTGCCAGCAGTCCCCACCGACTAGAGAACACCGGGGAGCTGTTTTTT. Translated, it gives CASSPHRLENTGELFF. Drawing the rest from reference TRBV28 and TRBJ2-2, the complete variable domain is DVKVTQSSRYLVKRTGEKVFLECVQDMDHENMFWYRQDPGLGLRLIYFSYDVKMKEKGDIPEGYSVSREKKERFSLILESASTNQTSMYLCASSPHRLENTGELFFGEGSRLTVL.